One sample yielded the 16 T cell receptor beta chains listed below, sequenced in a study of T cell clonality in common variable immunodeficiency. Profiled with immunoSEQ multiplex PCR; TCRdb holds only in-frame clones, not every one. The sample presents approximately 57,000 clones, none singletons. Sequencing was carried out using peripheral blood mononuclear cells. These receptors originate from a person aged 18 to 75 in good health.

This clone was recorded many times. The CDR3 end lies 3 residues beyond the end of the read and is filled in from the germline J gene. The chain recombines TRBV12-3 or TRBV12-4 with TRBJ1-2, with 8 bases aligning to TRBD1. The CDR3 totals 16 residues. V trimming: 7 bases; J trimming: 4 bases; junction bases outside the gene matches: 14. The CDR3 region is CASTRQGPLRVYGYTF. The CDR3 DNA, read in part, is TGTGCCAGCACTCGACAGGGGCCGCTCCGGGTCTATGGC.

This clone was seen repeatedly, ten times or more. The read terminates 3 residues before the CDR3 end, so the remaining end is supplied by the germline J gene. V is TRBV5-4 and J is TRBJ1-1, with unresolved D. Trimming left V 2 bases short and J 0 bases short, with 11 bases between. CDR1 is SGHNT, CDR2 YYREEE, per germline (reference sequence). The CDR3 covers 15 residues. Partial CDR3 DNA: TGTGCCAGCAGCTTAAAGTCGCCTATGAACACTGAA. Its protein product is CASSLKSPMNTE. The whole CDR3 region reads CASSLKSPMNTEAFF.

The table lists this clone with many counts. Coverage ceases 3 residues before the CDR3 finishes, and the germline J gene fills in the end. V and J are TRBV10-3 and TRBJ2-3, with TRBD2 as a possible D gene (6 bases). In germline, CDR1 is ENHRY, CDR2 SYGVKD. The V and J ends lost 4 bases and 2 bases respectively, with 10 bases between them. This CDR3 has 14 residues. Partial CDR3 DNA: TGTGCCATCAGTGGTTTAGCGGTCACAGATACG. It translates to CAISGLAVTDT. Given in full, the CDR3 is CAISGLAVTDTQYF.

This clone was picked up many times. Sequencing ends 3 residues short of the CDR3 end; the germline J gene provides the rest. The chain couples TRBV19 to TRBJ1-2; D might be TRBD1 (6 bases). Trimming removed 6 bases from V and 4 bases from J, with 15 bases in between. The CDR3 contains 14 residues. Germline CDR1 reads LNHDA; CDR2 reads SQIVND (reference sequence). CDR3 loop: CASSHRVRGYGYTF. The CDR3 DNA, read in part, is TGTGCCAGTAGCCACAGGGTACGGGGCTATGGC.

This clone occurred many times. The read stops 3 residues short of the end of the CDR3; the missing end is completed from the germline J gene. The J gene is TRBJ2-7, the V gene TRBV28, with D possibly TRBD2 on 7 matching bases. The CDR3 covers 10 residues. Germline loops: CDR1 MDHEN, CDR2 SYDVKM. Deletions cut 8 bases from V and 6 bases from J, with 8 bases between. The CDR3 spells CASGGAEQYF. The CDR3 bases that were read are TGTGCCAGCGGGGGGGCCGAG.

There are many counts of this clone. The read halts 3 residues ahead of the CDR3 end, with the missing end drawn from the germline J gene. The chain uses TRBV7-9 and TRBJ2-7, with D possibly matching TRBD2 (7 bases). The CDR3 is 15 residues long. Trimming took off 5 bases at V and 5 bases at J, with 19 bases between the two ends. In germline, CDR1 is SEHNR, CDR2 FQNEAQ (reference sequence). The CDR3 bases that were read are TGTGCCAGCAGCCATAGGGGGGGACCCTATAACGAG. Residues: CASSHRGGPYNE. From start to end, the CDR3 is CASSHRGGPYNEQYF.

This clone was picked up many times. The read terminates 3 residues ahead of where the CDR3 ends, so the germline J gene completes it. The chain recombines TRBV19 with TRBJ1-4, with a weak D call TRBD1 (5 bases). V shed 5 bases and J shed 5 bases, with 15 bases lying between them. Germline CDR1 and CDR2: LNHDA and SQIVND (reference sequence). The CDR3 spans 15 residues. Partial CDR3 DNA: TGTGCCAGTAGTCCTCAGGGAGTGGGGAATGAAAAA. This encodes CASSPQGVGNEK. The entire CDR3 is CASSPQGVGNEKLFF.

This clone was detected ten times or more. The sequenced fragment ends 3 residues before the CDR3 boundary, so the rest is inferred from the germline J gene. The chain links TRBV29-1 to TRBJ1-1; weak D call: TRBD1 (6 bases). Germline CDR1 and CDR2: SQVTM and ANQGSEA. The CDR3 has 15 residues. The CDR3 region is CSVVRTRDRPIEAFF. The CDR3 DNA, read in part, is TGCAGCGTCGTAAGGACGAGAGACAGGCCGATAGAG.

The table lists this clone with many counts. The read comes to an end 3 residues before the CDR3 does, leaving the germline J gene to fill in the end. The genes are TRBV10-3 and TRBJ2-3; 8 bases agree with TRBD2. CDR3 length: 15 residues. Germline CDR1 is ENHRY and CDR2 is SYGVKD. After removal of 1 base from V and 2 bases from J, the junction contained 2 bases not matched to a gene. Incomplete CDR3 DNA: TGTGCCATCAGTGAGTACGGGGGGGACACAGATACG. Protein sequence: CAISEYGGDTDT. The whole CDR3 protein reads CAISEYGGDTDTQYF.

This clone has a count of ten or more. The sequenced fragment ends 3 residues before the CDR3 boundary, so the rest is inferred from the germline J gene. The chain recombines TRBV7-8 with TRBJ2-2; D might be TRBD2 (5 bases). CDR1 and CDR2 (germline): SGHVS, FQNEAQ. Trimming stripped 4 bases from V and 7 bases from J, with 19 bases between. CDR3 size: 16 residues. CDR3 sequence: CASSSRGWSLGGELFF. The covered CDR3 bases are TGTGCCAGCAGCTCCCGGGGATGGAGCTTGGGCGGGGAG.

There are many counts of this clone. The CDR3 is CASRTEPTGETQYF. The covered CDR3 bases are TGCGCCAGCCGTACCGAGCCCACCGGGGAGACC. The rearrangement links TRBV5-1 to TRBJ2-5; the D is unclear. The sequenced fragment ends 3 residues before the CDR3 boundary, so the rest is inferred from the germline J gene. Per germline, CDR1 SGHRS and CDR2 YFSETQ. V was shortened by 7 bases and J by 5 bases, with 18 bases between the two germline ends. The CDR3 extends over 14 amino acids.

CDR3 sequence reads: CASSFFSNQPQHF. The CDR3 DNA, read in part, is TGTGCCAGTAGTTTCTTTAGCAATCAGCCC. The J gene is TRBJ1-5, the V gene TRBV19; D not resolved. The sequenced fragment ends 3 residues before the CDR3 boundary, so the rest is inferred from the germline J gene. This CDR3 is 13 amino acids long. CDR1 LNHDA and CDR2 SQIVND come from the germline V gene (reference sequence). With 5 bases removed from V and 0 bases from J, the gap between germline ends came to 5 bases.

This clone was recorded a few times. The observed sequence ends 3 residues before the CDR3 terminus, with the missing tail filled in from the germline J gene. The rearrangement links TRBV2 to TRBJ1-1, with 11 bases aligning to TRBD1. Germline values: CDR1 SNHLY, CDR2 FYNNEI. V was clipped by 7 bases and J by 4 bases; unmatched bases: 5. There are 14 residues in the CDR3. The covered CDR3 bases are TGTGCCAGCATTCGGACAGGGGGCTTCACTGAA. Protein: CASIRTGGFTE. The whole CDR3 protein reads CASIRTGGFTEAFF.

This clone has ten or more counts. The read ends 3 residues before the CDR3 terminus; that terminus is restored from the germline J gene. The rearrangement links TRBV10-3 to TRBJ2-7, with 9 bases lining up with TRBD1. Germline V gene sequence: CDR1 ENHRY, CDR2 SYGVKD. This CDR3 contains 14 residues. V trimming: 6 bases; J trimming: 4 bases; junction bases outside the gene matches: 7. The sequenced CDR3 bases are TGTGCCATCAGCCCGGGACAGGGAGATTACGAG. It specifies CAISPGQGDYE. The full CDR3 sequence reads CAISPGQGDYEQYF.

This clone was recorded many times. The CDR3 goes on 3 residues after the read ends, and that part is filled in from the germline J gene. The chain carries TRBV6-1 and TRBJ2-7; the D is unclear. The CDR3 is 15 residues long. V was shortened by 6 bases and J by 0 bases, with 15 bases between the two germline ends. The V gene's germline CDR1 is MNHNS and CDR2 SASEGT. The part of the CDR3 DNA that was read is TGTGCCAGCAGCGAACGAGGTGGCGGCTCCTACGAG. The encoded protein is CASSERGGGSYE. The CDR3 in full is CASSERGGGSYEQYF.

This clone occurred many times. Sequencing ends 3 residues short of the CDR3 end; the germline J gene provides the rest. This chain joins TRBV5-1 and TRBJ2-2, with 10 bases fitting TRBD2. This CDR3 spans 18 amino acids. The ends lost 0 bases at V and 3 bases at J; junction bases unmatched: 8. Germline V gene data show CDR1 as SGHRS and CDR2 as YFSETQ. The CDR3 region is CASSLEGSSGGYTGELFF. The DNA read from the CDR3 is TGCGCCAGCAGCTTGGAGGGCTCTAGCGGGGGTTACACCGGGGAG.